Described below is a single T cell receptor (beta chain) sequence and its context. This record belongs to a study of blood T cell repertoires in COVID-19. V dropped 5 bases and J dropped 9; count of bases not matched to a gene: 7. The CDR3 extends over 15 amino acids. Germline CDR1 reads SGDLS; CDR2 reads YYNGEE. Profiled with immunoSEQ multiplex PCR; TCRdb holds only in-frame clones, not every one. The data contain under 250,000 clones, about 87% of them singletons. The origin of this receptor is a middle-aged woman who had been exposed to COVID-19. The sequenced material came from PBMCs or T cells enriched from blood (not recorded which). The chain is built from TRBV9 and TRBJ2-1, with 14 bases lining up with TRBD2. The CDR3 here is CASSVTSGGAVEQFF. CDR3 DNA sequence: TGTGCCAGCAGTGTGACTAGCGGGGGGGCCGTTGAGCAGTTCTTC.